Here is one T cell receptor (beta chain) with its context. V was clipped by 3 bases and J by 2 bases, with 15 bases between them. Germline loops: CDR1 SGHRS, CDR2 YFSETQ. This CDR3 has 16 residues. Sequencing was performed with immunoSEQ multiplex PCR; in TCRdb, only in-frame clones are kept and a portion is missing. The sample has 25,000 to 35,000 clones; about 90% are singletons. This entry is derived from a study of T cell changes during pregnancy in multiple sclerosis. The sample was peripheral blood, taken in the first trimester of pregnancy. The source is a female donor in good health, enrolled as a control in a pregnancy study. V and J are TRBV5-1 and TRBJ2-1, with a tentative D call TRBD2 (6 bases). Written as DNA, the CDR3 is TGCGCCAGCAGCTGGGGGGACCGGAGGCCCTACAATGAGCAGTTCTTC. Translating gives CASSWGDRRPYNEQFF.